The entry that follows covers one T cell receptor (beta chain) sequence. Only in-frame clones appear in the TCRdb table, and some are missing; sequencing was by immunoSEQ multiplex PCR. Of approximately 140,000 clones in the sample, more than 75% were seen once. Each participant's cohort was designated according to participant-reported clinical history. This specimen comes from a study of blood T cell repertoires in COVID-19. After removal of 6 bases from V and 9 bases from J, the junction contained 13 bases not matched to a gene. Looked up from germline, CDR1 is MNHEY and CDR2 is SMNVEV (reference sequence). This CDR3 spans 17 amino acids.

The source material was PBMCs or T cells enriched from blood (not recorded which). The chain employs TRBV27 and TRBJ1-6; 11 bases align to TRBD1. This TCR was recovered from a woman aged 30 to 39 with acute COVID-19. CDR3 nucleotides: TGTGCCAGCAGCGCAAGGACAGGGGGCCGTATCGGTTCACCCCTCCACTTT. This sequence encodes CASSARTGGRIGSPLHF.